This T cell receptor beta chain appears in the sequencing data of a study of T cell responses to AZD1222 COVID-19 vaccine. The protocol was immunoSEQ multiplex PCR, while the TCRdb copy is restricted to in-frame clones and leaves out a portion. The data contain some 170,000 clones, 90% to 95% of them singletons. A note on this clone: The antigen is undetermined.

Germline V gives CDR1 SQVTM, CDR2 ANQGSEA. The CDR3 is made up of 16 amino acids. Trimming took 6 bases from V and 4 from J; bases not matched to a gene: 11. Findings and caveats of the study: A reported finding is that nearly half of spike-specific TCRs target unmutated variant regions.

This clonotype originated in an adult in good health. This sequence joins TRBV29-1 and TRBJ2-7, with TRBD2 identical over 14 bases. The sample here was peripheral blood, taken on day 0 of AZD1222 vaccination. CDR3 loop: CSVARGLAGADYEQYF. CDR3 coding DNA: TGCAGCGTGGCCCGGGGACTAGCGGGGGCGGATTACGAGCAGTACTTC.